This T cell receptor beta chain was observed in a study of cytomegalovirus exposure and HLA in healthy donors. Study details: One earlier analysis, a look at 180 million or so T cells, found some 100 million unique TCR beta sequences.

Regarding the study as a whole: Immune exposure information comprised only CMV serostatus. The authors listed over 150 TCR beta chains as cytomegalovirus-associated.

On this clone itself: The antigen is unknown.

Use of 60 Vbeta and 13 Jbeta primers characterized the PCR. Here immunoSEQ multiplex PCR was the method, and the copy in TCRdb shows in-frame clones only, minus some. The specimen's table records over 200,000 clones. The CDR3 loop spans 15 amino acids. Looked up from germline, CDR1 is KGHSH and CDR2 is LQKENI. V was clipped by 3 bases and J by 2 bases, with 11 bases between them. The chain has TRBV18 and TRBJ1-3; D perhaps matches TRBD1 (6 bases). The sequence was obtained from a woman aged 25 to 45 in good health and CMV-seropositive. Input material: PBMCs. The CDR3 nucleotides are TGTGCCAGCTCACCTCGGGGGGCGACTGGAAACACCATATATTTT. It codes for CASSPRGATGNTIYF.